Below, one TCR beta chain is given with its context. Its antigen is currently unknown. Lysates of CMV-infected fibroblasts at 10 ug/mL stimulated these cells. Responding CD4+ T cells were sorted by upregulation of both CD40 ligand and CD69. Stimulated PBMCs had first been depleted of CD8+ T cells. Sequencing used immunoSEQ version 4 in survey mode. Genomic DNA was diluted to about 9.4 ng/uL, up to 1 ug per sample. Sequenced by immunoSEQ multiplex PCR; TCRdb stores in-frame clones only, minus some. The repertoire holds more than 10,000 clones, with around 68% as singletons. The data belong to a study of persistence of HIV-infected CD4 T cells. CDR1 is LNHDA and CDR2 is SQIVND in the germline V gene (reference sequence). The CDR3 has 15 residues. V lost 3 bases and J lost 1; bases outside the gene matches: 2.

The chain joins TRBV19 to TRBJ2-3; TRBD1 agrees at 9 bases. The TCR originated in an adult man with HIV who was CMV-seropositive. The material was CD4+ T cells sorted from PBMCs after approximately 20-hour stimulation, obtained from a patient who received antiretroviral therapy. DNA of the CDR3: TGTGCCAGTAGTATTTGGACAGGGGGCACAGATACGCAGTATTTT. This sequence encodes CASSIWTGGTDTQYF.